This T cell receptor (beta chain) was retrieved from a study of long-term antiretroviral therapy in people with HIV. Study-level points and caveats: Clones expanded before ART dominated the repertoire at all time points.

Held in samples before DNA extraction were 1-10 million cryopreserved PBMC. Notes on this clone: As yet, its antigen is unknown.

Investigators performed immunoSEQ version v3.0 at survey level. This table comes from immunoSEQ multiplex PCR, and its TCRdb copy is limited to in-frame clones, with some not included. The top ten clones hold 3.6% of a sample with approximately 35,000 clones, just under 95% of them seen once. The input for sequencing was unsorted PBMCs, taken 4.1 years after starting antiretroviral therapy. The receptor was derived from a woman between 45 and 65 years old with HIV.

CDR3 in DNA: TGCGCCAGCAGCCAAGCTAATCTAGGGGGCTCTGGAAACACCATATATTTT. Protein sequence: CASSQANLGGSGNTIYF. The chain couples TRBV4-1 to TRBJ1-3; D may be TRBD1 (6 bases). With 1 base removed from V and 0 bases from J, the gap between germline ends came to 13 bases. The germline gives CDR1 MGHRA, CDR2 YSYEKL. CDR3 length equals 17 residues.